Presented here are 8 T cell receptor beta chains from one specimen sequenced in a study of vaccination and CD4 T cells after COVID-19. Cultured CD4+ T-cell DNA underwent Oncomine TCR Beta short-read sequencing. MiXCR, run by TCRdb on the PCR reads, gives a single entry per CDR3 protein. The table shows under 6,500 distinct CDR3 sequences, with around 43% occurring only once. The treatment was: roughly ten-day PBMC culture with coronavirus spike peptide pools or control peptides (ViraFEST assay). CD4+ T cells of the unexposed donor were collected before the COVID-19 pandemic (2011-2018). Antigens of these TCRs are unknown. The sequencing input was CD4+ T cells from blood, cultured in vitro. Receptors were obtained from a human donor in good health.

The V call is TRBV7-9, the J call TRBJ2-5; D is unresolved. CDR3 length: 14 residues. Germline CDR1 reads SEHNR; CDR2 reads FQNEAQ (reference sequence). V lost 6 bases and J 1 base, leaving 12 bases between the germline ends. For the CDR3, the DNA is TGTGCCAGCAGTCCCGAACCTCTCCAAGAGACCCAGTACTTC. It is translated as CASSPEPLQETQYF.

The V and J genes are TRBV11-2 and TRBJ1-2, with a tentative D call TRBD1 (6 bases). The V and J ends lost 5 bases and 5 bases respectively, with 15 bases between them. Germline-derived CDR1 and CDR2 are SGHAT and FQNNGV. The CDR3 length is 14 residues. The CDR3 loop reads CASSPMQQGYGYTF. Here the CDR3 DNA reads TGTGCCAGCAGCCCAATGCAACAGGGTTATGGCTACACCTTC.

The rearrangement links TRBV6-1 to TRBJ1-1, with D possibly being TRBD1 (5 bases). The V and J ends lost 6 bases and 0 bases respectively, with 8 bases between them. In germline, CDR1 is MNHNS, CDR2 SASEGT. The CDR3 covers 13 residues. The CDR3 sequence: CASSREMNTEAFF. As DNA, the CDR3 is TGTGCCAGCAGCAGGGAAATGAACACTGAAGCTTTCTTT.

This clonotype was picked up a small number of times. The chain carries TRBV11-2 and TRBJ1-2; 9 positions match TRBD1. This CDR3 spans 12 amino acids. V shed 8 bases and J 3 bases; nucleotides not matched to a gene: 1. Looked up from germline, CDR1 is SGHAT and CDR2 is FQNNGV. CDR3 sequence reads: CASRQGDYGYTF. CDR3 in DNA: TGTGCCAGCCGACAGGGGGACTATGGCTACACCTTC.

The rearrangement links TRBV6-1 to TRBJ1-2; a possible D gene is TRBD1 (5 bases). The CDR3 covers 13 residues. Trimming took 2 bases from V and 8 from J, leaving 12 bases between them. The germline V gene encodes CDR1 MNHNS and CDR2 SASEGT. CDR3 in amino acids: CASSERPGEGYTF. For the CDR3, the DNA is TGTGCCAGCAGTGAACGACCGGGGGAGGGCTACACCTTC.

This clonotype has more than one count but fewer than ten. The chain links TRBV4-1 to TRBJ1-5; tentative D call: TRBD1 (5 bases). Germline lookup yields CDR1 MGHRA and CDR2 YSYEKL. V dropped 0 bases and J dropped 5 bases, with 11 bases sitting between them. The CDR3 contains 15 residues. The chain's CDR3 is CASSQDGGEYQPQHF. The CDR3 DNA follows: TGCGCCAGCAGCCAAGACGGGGGGGAGTATCAGCCCCAGCATTTT.

This clonotype turned up a few times. The chain is built from TRBV19 and TRBJ2-3; D ambiguous. This CDR3 comprises 14 residues. The V and J ends lost 3 bases and 2 bases respectively, with 9 bases between them. Per germline, CDR1 LNHDA and CDR2 SQIVND (reference sequence). CDR3 protein: CASSIPPPTDTQYF. The CDR3 DNA reads as TGTGCCAGTAGTATCCCTCCCCCCACAGATACGCAGTATTTT.

This rearrangement joins TRBV11-2 to TRBJ2-5; D unresolved. V shed 4 bases and J shed 5 bases, with 8 bases lying between them. Germline CDR1 is SGHAT and CDR2 is FQNNGV. The CDR3 length is 12 residues. The CDR3 reads CASSSESETQYF. The CDR3 nucleotides read TGTGCCAGCAGCTCCGAGAGTGAGACCCAGTACTTC.